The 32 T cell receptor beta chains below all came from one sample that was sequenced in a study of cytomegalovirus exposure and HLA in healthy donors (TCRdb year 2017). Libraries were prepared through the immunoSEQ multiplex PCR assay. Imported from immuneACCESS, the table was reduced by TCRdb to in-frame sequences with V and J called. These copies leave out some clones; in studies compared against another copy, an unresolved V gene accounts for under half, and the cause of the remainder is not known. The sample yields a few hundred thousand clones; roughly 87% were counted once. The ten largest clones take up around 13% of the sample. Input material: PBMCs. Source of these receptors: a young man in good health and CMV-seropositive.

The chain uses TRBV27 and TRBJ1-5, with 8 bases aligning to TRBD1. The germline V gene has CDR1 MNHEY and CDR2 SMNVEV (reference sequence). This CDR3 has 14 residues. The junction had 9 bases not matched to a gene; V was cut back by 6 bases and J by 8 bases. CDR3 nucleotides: TGTGCCAGCAGGAGGACAGGGAATAACAAGCCCCAGCATTTT. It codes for CASRRTGNNKPQHF.

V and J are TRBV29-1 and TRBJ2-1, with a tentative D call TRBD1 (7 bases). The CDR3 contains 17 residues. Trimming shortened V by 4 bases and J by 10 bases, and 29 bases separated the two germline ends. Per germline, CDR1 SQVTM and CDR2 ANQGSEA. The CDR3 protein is CSVVGSAGKLGGREQFF. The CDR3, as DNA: TGCAGCGTTGTGGGAAGTGCGGGGAAGTTAGGGGGCAGAGAGCAGTTCTTC.

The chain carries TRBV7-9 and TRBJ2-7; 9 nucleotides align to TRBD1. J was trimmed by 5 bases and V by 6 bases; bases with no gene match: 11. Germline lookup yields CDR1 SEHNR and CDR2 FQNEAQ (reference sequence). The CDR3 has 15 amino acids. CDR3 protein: CASRRPGQGFDEQYF. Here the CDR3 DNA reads TGTGCCAGCAGACGACCGGGACAGGGATTCGACGAGCAGTACTTC.

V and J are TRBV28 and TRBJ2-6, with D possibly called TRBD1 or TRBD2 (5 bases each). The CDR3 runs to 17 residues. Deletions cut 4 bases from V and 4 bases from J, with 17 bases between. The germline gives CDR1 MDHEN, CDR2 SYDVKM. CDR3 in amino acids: CASSSSQGVYGANVLTF. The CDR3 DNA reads TGTGCCAGCAGTTCATCCCAGGGAGTATACGGGGCCAACGTCCTGACTTTC.

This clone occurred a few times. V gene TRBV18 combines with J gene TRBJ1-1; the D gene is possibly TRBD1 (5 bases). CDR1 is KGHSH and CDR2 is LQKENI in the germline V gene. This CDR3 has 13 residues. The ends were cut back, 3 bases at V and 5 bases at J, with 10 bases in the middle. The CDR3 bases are TGTGCCAGCTCACCGCAGGGTGAGACTGAAGCTTTCTTT. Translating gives CASSPQGETEAFF. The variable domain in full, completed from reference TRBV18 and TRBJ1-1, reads NAGVMQNPRHLVRRRGQEARLRCSPMKGHSHVYWYRQLPEEGLKFMVYLQKENIIDESGMPKERFSAEFPKEGPSILRIQQVVRGDSAAYFCASSPQGETEAFFGQGTRLTVV.

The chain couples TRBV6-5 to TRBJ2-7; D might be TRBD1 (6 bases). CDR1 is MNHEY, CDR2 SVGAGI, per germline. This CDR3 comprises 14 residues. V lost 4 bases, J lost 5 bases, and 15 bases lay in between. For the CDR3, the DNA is TGTGCCAGCAGTTTGATTGACAGGCCCAACGAGCAGTACTTC. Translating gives CASSLIDRPNEQYF.

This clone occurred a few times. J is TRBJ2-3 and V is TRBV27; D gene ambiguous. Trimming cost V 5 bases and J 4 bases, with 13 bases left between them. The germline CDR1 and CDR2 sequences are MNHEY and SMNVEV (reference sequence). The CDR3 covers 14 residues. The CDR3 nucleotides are TGTGCCAGCAGTCTCTCTCAGGTGGCAGATACGCAGTATTTT. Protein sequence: CASSLSQVADTQYF.

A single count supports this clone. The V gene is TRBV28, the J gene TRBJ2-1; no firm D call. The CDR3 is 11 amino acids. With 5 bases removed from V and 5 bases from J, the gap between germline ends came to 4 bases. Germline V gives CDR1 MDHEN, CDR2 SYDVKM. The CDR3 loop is CASSTNNEQFF. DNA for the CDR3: TGTGCCAGCAGTACCAACAATGAGCAGTTCTTC.

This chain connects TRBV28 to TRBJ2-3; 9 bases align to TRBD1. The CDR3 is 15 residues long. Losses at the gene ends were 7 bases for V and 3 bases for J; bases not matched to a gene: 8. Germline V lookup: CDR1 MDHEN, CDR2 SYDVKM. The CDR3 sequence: CASTLYRGRTDTQYF. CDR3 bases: TGTGCCAGCACCCTTTACAGGGGGCGAACAGATACGCAGTATTTT.

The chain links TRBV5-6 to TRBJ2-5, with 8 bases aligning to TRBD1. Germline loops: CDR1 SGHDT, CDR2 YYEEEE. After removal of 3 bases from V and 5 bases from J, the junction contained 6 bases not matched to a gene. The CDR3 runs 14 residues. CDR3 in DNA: TGTGCCAGCAGCTACCAGGGGGCAGGGGAGACCCAGTACTTC. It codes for CASSYQGAGETQYF.

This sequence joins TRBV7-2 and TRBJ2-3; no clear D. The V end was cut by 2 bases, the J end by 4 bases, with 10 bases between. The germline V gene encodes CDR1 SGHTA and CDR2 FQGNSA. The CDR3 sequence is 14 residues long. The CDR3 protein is CASSLYPPPDTQYF. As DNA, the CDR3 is TGTGCCAGCAGCTTATATCCTCCGCCAGATACGCAGTATTTT.

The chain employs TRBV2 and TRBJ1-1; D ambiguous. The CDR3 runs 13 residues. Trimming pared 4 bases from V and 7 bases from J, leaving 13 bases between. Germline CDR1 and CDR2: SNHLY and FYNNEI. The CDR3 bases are TGTGCCAGCAGTGTCGATCGGACGGTTGAAGCTTTCTTT. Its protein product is CASSVDRTVEAFF.

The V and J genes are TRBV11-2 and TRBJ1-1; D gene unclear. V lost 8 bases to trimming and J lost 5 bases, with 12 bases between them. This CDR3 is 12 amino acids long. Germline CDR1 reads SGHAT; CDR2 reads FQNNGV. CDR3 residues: CASGLGVTEAFF. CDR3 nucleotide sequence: TGTGCCAGCGGCCTTGGGGTGACTGAAGCTTTCTTT.

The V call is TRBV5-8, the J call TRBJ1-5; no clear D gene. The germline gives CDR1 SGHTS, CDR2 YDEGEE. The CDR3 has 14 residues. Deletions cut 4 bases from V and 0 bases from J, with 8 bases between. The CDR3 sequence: CASSPAPSNQPQHF. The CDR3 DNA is TGTGCCAGCAGCCCCGCACCTAGCAATCAGCCCCAGCATTTT.

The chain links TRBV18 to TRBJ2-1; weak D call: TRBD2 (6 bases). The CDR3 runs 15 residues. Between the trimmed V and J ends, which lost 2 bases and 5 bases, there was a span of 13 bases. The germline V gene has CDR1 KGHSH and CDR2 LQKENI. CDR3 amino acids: CASSPMVAADNEQFF. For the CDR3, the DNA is TGTGCCAGCTCACCAATGGTAGCGGCAGACAATGAGCAGTTCTTC.

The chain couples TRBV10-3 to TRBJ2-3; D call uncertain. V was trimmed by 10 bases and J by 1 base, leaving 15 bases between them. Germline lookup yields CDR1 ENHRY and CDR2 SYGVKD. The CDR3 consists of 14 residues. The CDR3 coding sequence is TGTGCCACTGATAGCAAAAGTGGCACAGATACGCAGTATTTT. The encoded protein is CATDSKSGTDTQYF.

The CDR3 loop reads CASSQPGPYGYTF. For the CDR3, the DNA is TGCGCCAGCAGCCAACCTGGACCCTATGGCTACACCTTC. The chain employs TRBV4-1 and TRBJ1-2; the D is unclear. CDR1 is MGHRA and CDR2 is YSYEKL in the germline V gene. This CDR3 contains 13 residues. V was clipped by 2 bases and J by 4 bases, with 8 bases between them.

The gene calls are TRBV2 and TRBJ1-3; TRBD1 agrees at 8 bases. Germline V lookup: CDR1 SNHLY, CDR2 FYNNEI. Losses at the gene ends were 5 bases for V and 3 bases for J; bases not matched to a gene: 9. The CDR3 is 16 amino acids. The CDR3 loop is CASSQGQEGVGNTIYF. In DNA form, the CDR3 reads TGTGCCAGCAGTCAGGGACAGGAAGGGGTTGGAAACACCATATATTTT.

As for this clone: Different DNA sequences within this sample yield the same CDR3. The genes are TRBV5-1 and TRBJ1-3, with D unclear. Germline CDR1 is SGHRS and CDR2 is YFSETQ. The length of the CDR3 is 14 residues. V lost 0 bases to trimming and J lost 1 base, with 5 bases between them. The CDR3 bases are TGCGCCAGCAGCTTGGAAGGGTCTGGAAACACCATATATTTT. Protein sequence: CASSLEGSGNTIYF. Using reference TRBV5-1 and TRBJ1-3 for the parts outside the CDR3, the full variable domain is KAGVTQTPRYLIKTRGQQVTLSCSPISGHRSVSWYQQTPGQGLQFLFEYFSETQRNKGNFPGRFSGRQFSNSRSEMNVSTLELGDSALYLCASSLEGSGNTIYFGEGSWLTVV.

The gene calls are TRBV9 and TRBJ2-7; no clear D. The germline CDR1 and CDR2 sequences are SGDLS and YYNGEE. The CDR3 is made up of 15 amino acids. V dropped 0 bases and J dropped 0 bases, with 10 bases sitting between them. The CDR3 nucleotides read TGTGCCAGCAGCGTAGGCCCAGGAACCTCCTACGAGCAGTACTTC. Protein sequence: CASSVGPGTSYEQYF.

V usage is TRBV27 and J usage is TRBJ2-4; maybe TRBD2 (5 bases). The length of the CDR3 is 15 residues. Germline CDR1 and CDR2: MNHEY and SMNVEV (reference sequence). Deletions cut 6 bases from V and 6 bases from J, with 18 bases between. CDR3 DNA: TGTGCCAGCAGCGTCATAAGCGGCCCCGGAAACATTCAGTACTTC. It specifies CASSVISGPGNIQYF.

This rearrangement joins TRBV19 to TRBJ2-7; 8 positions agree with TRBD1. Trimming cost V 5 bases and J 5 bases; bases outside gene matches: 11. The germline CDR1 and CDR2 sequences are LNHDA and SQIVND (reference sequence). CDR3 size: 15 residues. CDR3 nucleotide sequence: TGTGCCAGTAGTGCACCGGGACAGGTTATCCACGAGCAGTACTTC. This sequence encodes CASSAPGQVIHEQYF.

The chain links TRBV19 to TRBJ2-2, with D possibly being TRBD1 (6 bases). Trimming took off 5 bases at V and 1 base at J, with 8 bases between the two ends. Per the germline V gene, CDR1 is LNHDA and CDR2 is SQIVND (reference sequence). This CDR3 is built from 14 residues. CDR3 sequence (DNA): TGTGCCAGTAGTCGGGGACAGAACACCGGGGAGCTGTTTTTT. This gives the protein CASSRGQNTGELFF.

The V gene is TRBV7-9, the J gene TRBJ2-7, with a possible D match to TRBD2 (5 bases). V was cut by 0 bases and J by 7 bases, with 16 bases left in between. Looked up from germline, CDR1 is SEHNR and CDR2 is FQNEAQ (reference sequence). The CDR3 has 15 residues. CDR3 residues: CASSLAAGSGGEQYF. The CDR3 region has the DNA TGTGCCAGCAGCTTAGCTGCCGGGTCGGGCGGGGAGCAGTACTTC.

CDR3 residues: CASKGQGDTSEQFF. For the CDR3, the DNA is TGTGCCAGCAAAGGACAGGGTGACACAAGTGAGCAGTTCTTC. The J gene is TRBJ2-1, the V gene TRBV11-3; 8 positions agree with TRBD1. Unmatched junction bases numbered 11, after V lost 7 bases and J lost 9 bases. The CDR3 contains 14 residues. Looked up from germline, CDR1 is SGHNT and CDR2 is YENEEA.

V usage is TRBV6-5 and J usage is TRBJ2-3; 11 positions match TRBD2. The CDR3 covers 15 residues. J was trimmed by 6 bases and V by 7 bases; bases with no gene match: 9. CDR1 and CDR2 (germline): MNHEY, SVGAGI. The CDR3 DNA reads TGTGCCAGCACCTTAGCGGGAGGGTCCCCTGATACGCAGTATTTT. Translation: CASTLAGGSPDTQYF.

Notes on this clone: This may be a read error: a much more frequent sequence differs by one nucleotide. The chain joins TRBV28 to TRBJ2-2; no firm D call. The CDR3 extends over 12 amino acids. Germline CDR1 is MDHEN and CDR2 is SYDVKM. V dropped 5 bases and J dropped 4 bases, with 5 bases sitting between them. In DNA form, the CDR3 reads TGTGCCAGCAGTCTACTCACCGGGGAGCTGTTTTTT. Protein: CASSLLTGELFF. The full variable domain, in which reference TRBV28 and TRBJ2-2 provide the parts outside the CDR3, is DVKVTQSSRYLVKRTGEKVFLECVQDMDHENMFWYRQDPGLGLRLIYFSYDVKMKEKGDIPEGYSVSREKKERFSLILESASTNQTSMYLCASSLLTGELFFGEGSRLTVL.

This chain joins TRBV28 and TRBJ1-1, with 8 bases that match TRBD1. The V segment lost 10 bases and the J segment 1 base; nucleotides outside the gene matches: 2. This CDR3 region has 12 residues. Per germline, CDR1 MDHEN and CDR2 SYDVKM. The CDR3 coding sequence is TGTGCCACCGGGACAGGGAACACTGAAGCTTTCTTT. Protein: CATGTGNTEAFF. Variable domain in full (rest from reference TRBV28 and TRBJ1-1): DVKVTQSSRYLVKRTGEKVFLECVQDMDHENMFWYRQDPGLGLRLIYFSYDVKMKEKGDIPEGYSVSREKKERFSLILESASTNQTSMYLCATGTGNTEAFFGQGTRLTVV.

The CDR3 sequence is CASSNLGQGNGYTF. In DNA form, the CDR3 reads TGTGCCAGCAGTAACCTCGGACAGGGCAATGGCTACACCTTC. The chain joins TRBV6-1 to TRBJ1-2, with 8 positions matching TRBD1. Germline loops: CDR1 MNHNS, CDR2 SASEGT. The CDR3 length is 14 residues. V shed 5 bases, J shed 6 bases, and the junction held 8 bases outside the gene matches.

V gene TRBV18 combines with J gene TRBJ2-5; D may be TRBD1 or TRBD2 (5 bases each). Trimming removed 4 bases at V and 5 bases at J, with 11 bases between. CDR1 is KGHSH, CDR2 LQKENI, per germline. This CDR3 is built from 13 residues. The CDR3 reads CASSREGWETQYF. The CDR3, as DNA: TGTGCCAGCTCACGCGAGGGGTGGGAGACCCAGTACTTC.

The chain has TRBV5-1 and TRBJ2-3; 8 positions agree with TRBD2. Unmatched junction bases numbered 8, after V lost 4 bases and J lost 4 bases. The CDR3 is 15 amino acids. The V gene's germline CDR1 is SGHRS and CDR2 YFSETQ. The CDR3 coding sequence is TGCGCCAGCAGCCCCTATGGCGGGAGGCCAGATACGCAGTATTTT. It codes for CASSPYGGRPDTQYF.

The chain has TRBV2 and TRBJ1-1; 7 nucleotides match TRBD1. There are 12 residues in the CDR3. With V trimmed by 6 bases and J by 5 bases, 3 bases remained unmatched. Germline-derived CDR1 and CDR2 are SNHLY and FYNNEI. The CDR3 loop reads CASRTGSTEAFF. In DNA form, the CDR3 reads TGTGCCAGCAGGACAGGGAGTACTGAAGCTTTCTTT.